The 15 T cell receptor beta chains presented below share a single source sample, sequenced in a study of OX40 agonist ivuxolimab in advanced cancers. Measured with immunoSEQ multiplex PCR; TCRdb has only the in-frame clones, and not every one. The table records 25,000 to 30,000 clones, less than 85% of them present only once. Sample: CD4+ or CD8+ T cells sorted from blood, taken in a trial of the OX40 agonist ivuxolimab. These receptors were taken from an adult with an advanced solid tumor such as melanoma, head and neck, liver or kidney cancer.

In nucleotides, the CDR3 is TGTGCCAGCAGCGTAGCAGTTCCCACAGATACGCAGTATTTT. It yields the protein CASSVAVPTDTQYF. The chain joins TRBV9 to TRBJ2-3, with D hard to call. Per germline, CDR1 SGDLS and CDR2 YYNGEE. Between the trimmed V and J ends, which lost 0 bases and 2 bases, there was a span of 7 bases. The CDR3 consists of 14 residues.

This rearrangement joins TRBV29-1 to TRBJ2-3; D is undetermined. The CDR3 totals 13 residues. V gave up 7 bases and J gave up 2 bases, with 13 bases separating them. Germline CDR1 SQVTM, CDR2 ANQGSEA. The CDR3 here is CSGWDSFTDTQYF. CDR3 bases: TGCAGCGGCTGGGATAGCTTCACAGATACGCAGTATTTT.

This clone came up once. The J gene is TRBJ2-7, the V gene TRBV30; 10 bases align to TRBD2. Germline lookup yields CDR1 GTSNPN and CDR2 SVGIG (reference sequence). J gave up 4 bases and V 1 base, and 7 bases lay outside the gene matches. This CDR3 comprises 15 residues. The DNA of the CDR3 is TGTGCCTGGAGTGAAATACTAGCGGGGACATACGAGCAGTACTTC. This gives the protein CAWSEILAGTYEQYF.

This sequence joins TRBV9 and TRBJ2-1; D possibly uses TRBD1 or TRBD2 (5 bases each). The CDR3 runs to 10 residues. Trimming took off 4 bases at V and 12 bases at J, with 8 bases between the two ends. Germline V gene data show CDR1 as SGDLS and CDR2 as YYNGEE. The CDR3 nucleotides are TGTGCCAGCAGCCCCGGGGCGCAGTTCTTC. As protein: CASSPGAQFF.

The V call is TRBV7-9, the J call TRBJ2-7, with D tentatively TRBD2 (6 bases). The V end was cut by 5 bases, the J end by 6 bases, with 17 bases between. Germline V gene data show CDR1 as SEHNR and CDR2 as FQNEAQ (reference sequence). The CDR3 length is 14 residues. This chain's CDR3 is CASSLGGDLTEQYF. In nucleotides, the CDR3 is TGTGCCAGCAGCCTCGGGGGTGACCTAACCGAGCAGTACTTC.

The chain employs TRBV28 and TRBJ2-3; 11 nucleotides line up with TRBD2. The CDR3 sequence is 16 residues long. The trim removed 4 bases at V and 4 bases at J, leaving 7 bases unmatched. Germline lookup yields CDR1 MDHEN and CDR2 SYDVKM. DNA for the CDR3: TGTGCCAGCAGTTGGTTAGCGGGGGGGCCTCCAGATACGCAGTATTTT. Protein sequence: CASSWLAGGPPDTQYF. Using reference TRBV28 and TRBJ2-3 for the parts outside the CDR3, the full variable domain is DVKVTQSSRYLVKRTGEKVFLECVQDMDHENMFWYRQDPGLGLRLIYFSYDVKMKEKGDIPEGYSVSREKKERFSLILESASTNQTSMYLCASSWLAGGPPDTQYFGPGTRLTVL.

The chain recombines TRBV7-8 with TRBJ2-1; D not certain. The CDR3 loop spans 15 amino acids. CDR1 is SGHVS, CDR2 FQNEAQ, per germline. V lost 1 base to trimming and J lost 1 base, with 8 bases between them. The CDR3 region is CASSLESGSYNEQFF. The CDR3 DNA is TGTGCCAGCAGCTTAGAGTCTGGGTCCTACAATGAGCAGTTCTTC.

With regard to this clone: An end of the junction differs from the germline gene, which may be a read error. This chain links TRBV4-1 with TRBJ2-7; D gene uncertain. The CDR3 sequence is 16 residues long. The V gene's germline CDR1 is MGHRA and CDR2 YSYEKL. The CDR3 nucleotides read TGCGCCAGCGGCCAAGAGGATGGGCCTTACCTGGGAGAGCAGTACTTC. Translated: CASGQEDGPYLGEQYF.

Only a few counts were recorded for this clone. This chain links TRBV9 with TRBJ2-7; tentative D call: TRBD2 (5 bases). Germline V gene sequence: CDR1 SGDLS, CDR2 YYNGEE. V dropped 0 bases and J dropped 6 bases, with 10 bases sitting between them. This CDR3 is built from 13 residues. The CDR3 loop is CASSVGTYGEQYF. In nucleotides, the CDR3 is TGTGCCAGCAGCGTAGGGACTTATGGCGAGCAGTACTTC.

The genes are TRBV5-6 and TRBJ2-7, with D perhaps TRBD1 (5 bases). V lost 4 bases, J lost 0 bases, and 14 bases lay in between. The CDR3 has 15 amino acids. Germline lookup yields CDR1 SGHDT and CDR2 YYEEEE. The CDR3 coding sequence is TGTGCCAGCAGCCCCGACAGTCCGAGCTCCTACGAGCAGTACTTC. Its translation: CASSPDSPSSYEQYF. Full variable domain (rest looked up from reference TRBV5-6 and TRBJ2-7): DAGVTQSPTHLIKTRGQQVTLRCSPKSGHDTVSWYQQALGQGPQFIFQYYEEEERQRGNFPDRFSGHQFPNYSSELNVNALLLGDSALYLCASSPDSPSSYEQYFGPGTRLTVT.

The rearrangement uses TRBV27 and TRBJ2-5; TRBD1 agrees at 10 bases. After removal of 4 bases from V and 4 bases from J, the junction contained 6 bases not matched to a gene. This CDR3 is built from 15 residues. From germline, CDR1 is MNHEY and CDR2 SMNVEV (reference sequence). CDR3 DNA: TGTGCCAGCAGTTCAGAGACAGGGGGCAGAGAGACCCAGTACTTC. Protein sequence: CASSSETGGRETQYF.

This rearrangement joins TRBV11-3 to TRBJ2-7; D gene ambiguous. The length of the CDR3 is 15 residues. The germline gives CDR1 SGHNT, CDR2 YENEEA. The V end lost 1 base, the J end lost 0 bases, and 10 bases lay between the germline ends. CDR3 loop: CASSLGPSPSYEQYF. CDR3 nucleotides: TGTGCCAGCAGCTTAGGTCCGTCACCCTCCTACGAGCAGTACTTC.

The chain employs TRBV7-3 and TRBJ2-3; D not certain. Deletions cut 0 bases from V and 2 bases from J, with 6 bases between. This CDR3 has 14 residues. The germline V gene encodes CDR1 SGHTA and CDR2 FQGTGA. The DNA of the CDR3 is TGTGCCAGCAGCTTAACCCCCTTCACAGATACGCAGTATTTT. Amino acid sequence: CASSLTPFTDTQYF.

Only a few counts were recorded for this clone. This chain uses TRBV4-2 with TRBJ2-7, with TRBD2 matching 11 bases. Trimming at V came to 4 bases and at J to 7 bases, leaving 18 bases not matched to a gene. CDR3 size: 18 residues. From germline, CDR1 is LGHNA and CDR2 YNFKEQ. CDR3 nucleotide sequence: TGTGCCAGCAGCCCCTCGGGGTTCGGTAGCGGGGGGGCCGGTGAGCAGTACTTC. Amino acids: CASSPSGFGSGGAGEQYF.

The chain combines TRBV7-3 with TRBJ1-1, with D unresolved. This CDR3 is 14 amino acids long. Trimming removed 0 bases at V and 3 bases at J, with 8 bases between. Germline V gene lookup returns CDR1 SGHTA and CDR2 FQGTGA. CDR3 nucleotide sequence: TGTGCCAGCAGCTTAACAGGGAGTTACACTGAAGCTTTCTTT. Translating it yields CASSLTGSYTEAFF.